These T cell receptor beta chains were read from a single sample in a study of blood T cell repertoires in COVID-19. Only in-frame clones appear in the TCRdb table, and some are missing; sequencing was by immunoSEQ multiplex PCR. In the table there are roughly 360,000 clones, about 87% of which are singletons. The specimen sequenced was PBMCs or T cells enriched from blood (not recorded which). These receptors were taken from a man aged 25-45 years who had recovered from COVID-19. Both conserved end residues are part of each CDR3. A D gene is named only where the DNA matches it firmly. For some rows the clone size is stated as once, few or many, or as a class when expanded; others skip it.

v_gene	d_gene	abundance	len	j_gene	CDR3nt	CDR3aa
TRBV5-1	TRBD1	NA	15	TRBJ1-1	TGCGCCAGCAGCATCTCCGGGACAGTGAACACTGAAGCTTTCTTT	CASSISGTVNTEAFF
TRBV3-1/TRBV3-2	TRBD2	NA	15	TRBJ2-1	TGTGCCAGCAGCCAAGTCCGCCGGGGGGGAAATGAGCAGTTCTTC	CASSQVRRGGNEQFF
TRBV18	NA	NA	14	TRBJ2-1	TGTGCCAGCTCACCGATCTCTCGAGACACTGAGCAGTTCTTC	CASSPISRDTEQFF
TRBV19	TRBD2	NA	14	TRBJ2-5	TGTGCCAGTAGTATCGGGGGGGAGGCAGAGACCCAGTACTTC	CASSIGGEAETQYF
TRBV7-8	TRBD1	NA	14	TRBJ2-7	TGTGCCAGCAGCTGGACAGGGCAAACCTACGAGCAGTACTTC	CASSWTGQTYEQYF
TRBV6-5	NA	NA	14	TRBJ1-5	TGTGCCAGCAGCGCCGTACTTACCGGTCAGCCCCAGCATTTT	CASSAVLTGQPQHF
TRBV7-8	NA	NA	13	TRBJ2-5	TGTGCCAGCAGCTTAGGGAGCGGGGAGACCCAGTACTTC	CASSLGSGETQYF
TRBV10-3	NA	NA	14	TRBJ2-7	TGTGCCATCAGTGAAGGAGGGACAGATTACGAGCAGTACTTC	CAISEGGTDYEQYF
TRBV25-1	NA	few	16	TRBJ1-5	TGTGCCAGCAGTGTTCCCCGGGATCCCCTATGTCAGCCCCAGCATTTT	CASSVPRDPLCQPQHF
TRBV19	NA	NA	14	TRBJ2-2	TGTGCCAGTAGTATACTTAGACAGACCGGGGAGCTGTTTTTT	CASSILRQTGELFF
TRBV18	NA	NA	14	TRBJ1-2	TGTGCCAGCTCACCAGTCAGGGGCTTGTCCGGCTACACCTTC	CASSPVRGLSGYTF
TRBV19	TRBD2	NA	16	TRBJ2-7	TGTGCCAGTAGTGCGGGACTAGCGGGGGATAGCTACGAGCAGTACTTC	CASSAGLAGDSYEQYF
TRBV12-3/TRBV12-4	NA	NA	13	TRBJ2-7	TGTGCCAGCAGTTTAAACATGGGGGCCGAGCAGTACTTC	CASSLNMGAEQYF
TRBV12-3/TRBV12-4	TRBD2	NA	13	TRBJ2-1	TGTGCCATCAGCGGGGGGGCAAGGAATGAGCAGTTCTTC	CAISGGARNEQFF
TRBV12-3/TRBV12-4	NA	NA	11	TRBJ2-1	TGTGCCAGCAGTTTTTTAGATGAGCAGTTCTTC	CASSFLDEQFF
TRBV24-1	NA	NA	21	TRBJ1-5	TGTGCCACCAGTGTCAAAAGAGGGACTTTTGGATTACGGGTTCGCAATCAGCCCCAGCATTTT	CATSVKRGTFGLRVRNQPQHF
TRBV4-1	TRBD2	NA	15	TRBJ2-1	TGCGCCAGCAGCTCCGGGGGGGCCAGGTACAATGAGCAGTTCTTC	CASSSGGARYNEQFF
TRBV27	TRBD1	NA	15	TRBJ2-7	TGTGCCAGCAGCGTCACCGGGACAGGGATTTACGAGCAGTACTTC	CASSVTGTGIYEQYF
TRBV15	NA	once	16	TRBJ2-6	TGTGCCACCAGCAAGACATTCGTCTCTGGGGCCAACGTCCTGACTTTC	CATSKTFVSGANVLTF
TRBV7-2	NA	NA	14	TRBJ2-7	TGTGCCAGCAGCGAGATACAGAGCTCCTACGAGCAGTACTTC	CASSEIQSSYEQYF
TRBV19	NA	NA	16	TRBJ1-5	TGTGCCAGTAGTATAGATCGCAGGGCCAGGGTTCAGCCCCAGCATTTT	CASSIDRRARVQPQHF
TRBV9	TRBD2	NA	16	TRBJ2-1	TGTGCCAGCAGCGTAGGTAGCAGCGGGGGCTACAATGAGCAGTTCTTC	CASSVGSSGGYNEQFF
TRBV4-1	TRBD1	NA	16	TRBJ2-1	TGCGCCAGCAGCCAAGCCGGGACAGGGGTTAGGAATGAGCAGTTCTTC	CASSQAGTGVRNEQFF
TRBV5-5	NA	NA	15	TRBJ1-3	TGTGCCAGCAGCTTGTCCCCACAGGGAGGAAACACCATATATTTT	CASSLSPQGGNTIYF
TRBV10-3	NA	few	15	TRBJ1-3	TGTGCCATCAGTGAGTCGGCAGGCTCTGGAAACACCATATATTTT	CAISESAGSGNTIYF
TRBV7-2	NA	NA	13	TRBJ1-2	TGTGCCAGCAGCCCGTTGAGTAACTATGGCTACACCTTC	CASSPLSNYGYTF
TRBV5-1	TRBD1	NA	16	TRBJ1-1	TGCGCCAGCAGCTTGAACTCGGGGGACAGGGGATCTGAAGCTTTCTTT	CASSLNSGDRGSEAFF
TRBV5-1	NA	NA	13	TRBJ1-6	TGCGCCAGCAAGGGGGATCCGAATTCACCCCTCCACTTT	CASKGDPNSPLHF
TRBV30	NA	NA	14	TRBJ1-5	TGTGCCTGGAGTGTACAGTATAGCAATCAGCCCCAGCATTTT	CAWSVQYSNQPQHF
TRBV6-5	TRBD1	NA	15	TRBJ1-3	TGTGCCAGCAGCCGGACAGGGGGTCTGGGAAACACCATATATTTT	CASSRTGGLGNTIYF
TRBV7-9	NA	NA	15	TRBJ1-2	TGTGCCAGCAACCCGTCCGGGGGAAATAACTATGGCTACACCTTC	CASNPSGGNNYGYTF
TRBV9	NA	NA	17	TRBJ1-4	TGTGCCAGCAGCGTGTCCAACGGGGGGGCTGCTAATGAAAAACTGTTTTTT	CASSVSNGGAANEKLFF
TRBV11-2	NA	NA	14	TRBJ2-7	TGTGACCGAGAGGGTTTGTTACTCGCACGCGAGCAGTACTTC	CDREGLLLAREQYF
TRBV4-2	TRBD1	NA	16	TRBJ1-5	TGTGCCAGCAGCCAAGATCTGAAGGGGGCGATGCAGCCCCAGCATTTT	CASSQDLKGAMQPQHF
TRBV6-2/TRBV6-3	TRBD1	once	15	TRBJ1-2	TGTGCCAGCAGTTCCGGACAGGCCCTTTACTATGGCTACACCTTC	CASSSGQALYYGYTF
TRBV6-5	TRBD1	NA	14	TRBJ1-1	TGTGCCAGCACGTTCGACAGGGGCGACACTGAAGCTTTCTTT	CASTFDRGDTEAFF
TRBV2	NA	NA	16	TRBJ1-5	TGTGCCAGCAGTCCTTCCAGGGTTCGGAGCAATCAGCCCCAGCATTTT	CASSPSRVRSNQPQHF
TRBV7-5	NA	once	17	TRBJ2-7	TGTGCCAGAAGCCCGATCCATTTAGACAGGGGAAGCCACGAGCAGTACTTC	CARSPIHLDRGSHEQYF
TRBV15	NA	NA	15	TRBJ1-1	TGTGCCACCAGCAGAGGTGGACAGACGAACACTGAAGCTTTCTTT	CATSRGGQTNTEAFF